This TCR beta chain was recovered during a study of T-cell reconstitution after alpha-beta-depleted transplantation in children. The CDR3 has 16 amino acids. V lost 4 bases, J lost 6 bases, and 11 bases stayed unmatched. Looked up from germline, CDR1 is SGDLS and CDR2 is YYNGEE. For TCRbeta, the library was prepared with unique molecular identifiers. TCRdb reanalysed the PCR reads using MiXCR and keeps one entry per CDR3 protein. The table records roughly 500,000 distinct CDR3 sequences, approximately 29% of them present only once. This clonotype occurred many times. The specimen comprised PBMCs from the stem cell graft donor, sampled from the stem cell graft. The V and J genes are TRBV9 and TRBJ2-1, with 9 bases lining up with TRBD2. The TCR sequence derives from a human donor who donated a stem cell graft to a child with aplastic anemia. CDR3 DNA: TGTGCCAGCAGCCCCAGTGGCGGGAGGGCCATCAATGAGCAGTTCTTC. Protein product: CASSPSGGRAINEQFF.